This is a list of T cell receptor beta chains from one sample in a study of T cells after yellow fever vaccination. TCRdb redid the calling of the 5' RACE reads with MiXCR, one entry per CDR3 protein. The sample holds more than 350,000 distinct CDR3 sequences, approximately 10% seen once. Sequenced material: PBMCs, taken on the day of the first yellow fever vaccination. The receptors come from a man between 18 and 29 years old who received the YFV17D yellow fever vaccine. Each CDR3 is given with its conserved first and last residue. The order of the fields is J gene, D gene, clone size, V gene, CDR3 DNA, CDR3 protein. A D gene is named only where the DNA matches it firmly. Clone size, where shown, is once, few, many, or a class for clones that have expanded.

>TRBJ1-2|TRBD1|.|TRBV5-4
TGTGCCAGTTCCGGACAGGGAAACTATGGCTACACCTTC
CASSGQGNYGYTF
>TRBJ2-1|.|few|TRBV25-1
TGTGCCAGCAGTAAAATCAACTCGGACGCAAATGAGCAGTTCTTC
CASSKINSDANEQFF
>TRBJ2-5|.|.|TRBV7-9
TGTGCCAGCAGCTTAGGGCTATTGGAGACCCAGTACTTC
CASSLGLLETQYF
>TRBJ2-3|.|many|TRBV9
TGTGCCAGCAGCGAGAGTGGGGCGGCAGATACGCAGTATTTT
CASSESGAADTQYF
>TRBJ2-1|.|few|TRBV11-2
TGTGCCAGCAGATTCCCCGGCAGCAGCAATGAGCAGTTCTTC
CASRFPGSSNEQFF
>TRBJ1-2|.|.|TRBV18
TGTGCCAGCTCACCAGGCCTCGCAGTCTATGGCTACACCTTC
CASSPGLAVYGYTF
>TRBJ2-3|TRBD1|few|TRBV7-9
TGTGCCAGCAGCTCAGACAGGGGGCTAGATACGCAGTATTTT
CASSSDRGLDTQYF
>TRBJ2-3|.|.|TRBV4-3
TGCGCCAGCAGCCAGTCAGTCACCTATACGCAGTATTTT
CASSQSVTYTQYF
>TRBJ1-2|.|few|TRBV6-2/TRBV6-3
TGTGCCAGCAGCACCAGGGAGGGCGGCTACACCTTC
CASSTREGGYTF
>TRBJ2-7|TRBD1|.|TRBV19
TGTGCCAGTGGACAGGAGACCCCCTACGAGCAGTACTTC
CASGQETPYEQYF
>TRBJ1-2|TRBD1|few|TRBV9
TGTGCCAGCAGCGTAGCCGGGACAGGGGGGATGAACTATGGCTACACCTTC
CASSVAGTGGMNYGYTF
>TRBJ1-6|.|.|TRBV7-9
TGTGCCAGCAGCTTAGCGGGCAAAGGGAAGGGTTCACCCCTCCACTTT
CASSLAGKGKGSPLHF
>TRBJ2-6|.|.|TRBV4-1
TGCGCCAGCAGCCAAGAAGGCCTCTCTGGGGCCAACGTCCTGACTTTC
CASSQEGLSGANVLTF
>TRBJ1-2|TRBD1|.|TRBV2
TGTGCCAGCAGTGGAGGACAGGAAGGGTATGGCTACACCTTC
CASSGGQEGYGYTF
>TRBJ1-1|.|.|TRBV4-1
TGCGCCAGCAGCCAAGCAGAGGCGAACACTGAAGCTTTCTTT
CASSQAEANTEAFF
>TRBJ1-2|.|few|TRBV19
TGTGCCAGTAGTCTCTGGGGGCACTATGGCTACACCTTC
CASSLWGHYGYTF
>TRBJ1-4|.|few|TRBV20-1
TGCAGTGCTAGAGAACCGACAGGTGAAAAACTGTTTTTT
CSAREPTGEKLFF
>TRBJ1-1|.|few|TRBV5-6
TGTGCCAGCAGCTTCAGAGGGATCGGCACTGAAGCTTTCTTT
CASSFRGIGTEAFF
>TRBJ1-2|TRBD1|.|TRBV5-4
TGTGCCAGCAGCTCCCCAATAGACAGGGTGTATGGCTACACCTTC
CASSSPIDRVYGYTF
>TRBJ1-4|.|few|TRBV20-1
TGCAGTGCTTATACGTATGAAAAACTGTTTTTT
CSAYTYEKLFF
>TRBJ2-4|.|many|TRBV7-8
TGTGCCAGCAGTCAGGTGGGCAGGACCCTAGCCAAAAACATTCAGTACTTC
CASSQVGRTLAKNIQYF
>TRBJ2-3|.|many|TRBV5-1
TGCGCCAGCAGCTTGGGTGTGCAAGGAGATACGCAGTATTTT
CASSLGVQGDTQYF
>TRBJ2-7|.|many|TRBV7-9
TGTGCCAGCAGCTTATCTACCTTATTGGGACAGCAGTACTTC
CASSLSTLLGQQYF
>TRBJ2-3|TRBD2|many|TRBV4-2
TGTGCCAGCAGCCAAGGACTAGCGGGGGTGATCGATACGCAGTATTTT
CASSQGLAGVIDTQYF
>TRBJ2-6|TRBD2|.|TRBV18
TGTGCCAGCTCACGAAACACTCTAGCGGGACACTCTGGGGCCAACGTCCTGACTTTC
CASSRNTLAGHSGANVLTF
>TRBJ1-5|.|few|TRBV27
TGTGCCAGCAGTCCTACAGGGTTCGATCAGCCCCAGCATTTT
CASSPTGFDQPQHF
>TRBJ1-1|.|.|TRBV24-1
TGTGCCACCAGTGACGGGGCGCCTGAAGCTTTCTTT
CATSDGAPEAFF
>TRBJ2-2|TRBD2|.|TRBV7-8
TGTGCCAGTCAGGGAGGGAGTCGTCCCGGGGAGCTGTTTTTT
CASQGGSRPGELFF
>TRBJ1-3|.|few|TRBV5-1
TGCGCCAGCAGCTTGGAAGGGACACTTGGAAACACCATATATTTT
CASSLEGTLGNTIYF
>TRBJ2-7|.|.|TRBV25-1
TGTGCCAGCAGTGAAAGGAACACCGCCTACGAGCAGTACTTC
CASSERNTAYEQYF
>TRBJ1-1|TRBD1|few|TRBV20-1
TGCAGTGCTAGGGGGACAGAAAAAGCTTTCTTT
CSARGTEKAFF
>TRBJ2-1|TRBD2|many|TRBV9
TGTGCCAGCAGCGTAGAAGGACTAGCCTACAATGAGCAGTTCTTC
CASSVEGLAYNEQFF
>TRBJ2-2|.|few|TRBV13
TGTGCCAGCAGTAAAACCGAGGGTTCTGCCTTCACCGGGGAGCTGTTTTTT
CASSKTEGSAFTGELFF
>TRBJ2-1|TRBD1|.|TRBV10-1
TGCGCCAGCAGTGGAGGACAGGGGGGGAATGAGCAGTTCTTC
CASSGGQGGNEQFF
>TRBJ2-3|TRBD2|few|TRBV24-1
TGTGCCACCAGTGAGAATAGCGGGGGAGCAACAGATACGCAGTATTTT
CATSENSGGATDTQYF
>TRBJ2-3|TRBD2|.|TRBV5-4
TGTGCCAGCAGCTTGGTAGCGGGGGCTAGCACAGATACGCAGTATTTT
CASSLVAGASTDTQYF
>TRBJ1-2|.|.|TRBV20-1
TGCAGTGCTAGAGACCCGCGACGGAGGGTCTCCTATGGCTACACCTTC
CSARDPRRRVSYGYTF
>TRBJ2-1|TRBD2|many|TRBV7-3
TGTGCCAGCAGCCTGAGCGGGGGGGTCTACAATGAGCAGTTCTTC
CASSLSGGVYNEQFF
>TRBJ1-1|.|.|TRBV6-1
TGTGCCAGCAGTGTTGGAGGATTGAACACTGAAGCTTTCTTT
CASSVGGLNTEAFF
>TRBJ1-4|.|few|TRBV3-1
TGTGCCAGCAGCCAATCAGGCTCCAATGAAAAACTGTTTTTT
CASSQSGSNEKLFF
>TRBJ1-1|.|few|TRBV7-9
TGTGCCAGCAGCTTAGCCGCGAGGGGAAGGAACACTGAAGCTTTCTTT
CASSLAARGRNTEAFF
>TRBJ2-5|TRBD2|.|TRBV5-1
TGCGCCAGCAGCTTGGATCCTAGCGGGAGGGAGACCCAGTACTTC
CASSLDPSGRETQYF
>TRBJ2-5|TRBD1|.|TRBV6-2/TRBV6-3
TGTGCCAGCACCCTACAGGGGGAGACCCAGTACTTC
CASTLQGETQYF
>TRBJ1-5|.|few|TRBV6-5
TGTGCCAGCAGTTATCACAGGGTCAATCAGCCCCAGCATTTT
CASSYHRVNQPQHF
>TRBJ2-2|.|.|TRBV9
TGTGCCAGCAGCGTCCCCTCCCAGGCCGGGGAGCTGTTTTTT
CASSVPSQAGELFF
>TRBJ2-3|.|few|TRBV5-1
TGCGCCAGCAGAGTAGACCCTGGATCTAGCACAGATACGCAGTATTTT
CASRVDPGSSTDTQYF
>TRBJ2-1|.|.|TRBV9
TGTGCCAGCAGCCTCGGGGAGACCTACAATGAGCAGTTCTTC
CASSLGETYNEQFF